This TCR beta chain is drawn from a study of blood T cell repertoires in COVID-19. Study as a whole: Some COVID-19 samples were acute and others convalescent; all came from the United States, Italy and Spain.

CDR1 SNHLY and CDR2 FYNNEI come from the germline V gene. Trimming at V came to 5 bases and at J to 0 bases, leaving 3 bases not matched to a gene. The CDR3 is 14 amino acids. Original processing methods: Nucleated cell number was recorded as an estimate derived from reference gene primer amplification. The protocol was immunoSEQ multiplex PCR, while the TCRdb copy is restricted to in-frame clones and leaves out a portion. That table is the source of V, J and clone size, and D and trimming were worked out from the DNA. Among 300,000 to 450,000 clones listed, about 90% were seen once. Recruited during active infection, patients (from Seattle) were subsequently followed longitudinally.

The receptor comes from a woman aged 25 to 39 with COVID-19, enrolled during active disease. Sequenced material: peripheral blood. The chain combines TRBV2 with TRBJ1-1, with 7 positions matching TRBD1. Here the CDR3 DNA reads TGTGCCAGCAGTTCACAGGGGATGAACACTGAAGCTTTCTTT. Translated: CASSSQGMNTEAFF.